A selection of T cell receptor beta chains follows, all from one sample in a study of T cell repertoires in cytomegalovirus infection. TCRdb reprocessed the reads with MiXCR, giving one entry per CDR3 protein. The data show about 740,000 distinct CDR3 sequences, 35% to 40% seen once. The sequenced material came from PBMCs. These receptors were obtained from a human donor in good health (CMV status not recorded). Some clones in this sample may be carry-over from other donors' samples. Each CDR3 is given with its conserved first and last residue. D genes are given only for firm matches. Clone size is stated in some rows and not others, as once, few, many or a class when expanded.

d_gene	v_gene	abundance	j_gene	CDR3aa	CDR3nt
NA	TRBV18	NA	TRBJ2-2	CASSPRTFGNTGELFF	TGTGCCAGCTCACCCCGGACTTTCGGTAACACCGGGGAGCTGTTTTTT
NA	TRBV19	NA	TRBJ2-3	CASSLWASNTDTQYF	TGTGCCAGTAGTTTATGGGCCAGCAACACAGATACGCAGTATTTT
NA	TRBV19	NA	TRBJ2-7	CASSIKIQGSYEQYF	TGTGCCAGTAGTATAAAGATTCAAGGCTCCTACGAGCAGTACTTC
NA	TRBV11-2	few	TRBJ2-7	CASSLVPHSQGTYEQYF	TGTGCCAGCAGCTTAGTCCCACACAGCCAGGGAACCTACGAGCAGTACTTC
NA	TRBV6-5	NA	TRBJ1-5	CASSYLIQQGSSNQPQHF	TGTGCCAGCAGTTACCTCATACAACAGGGCTCGAGCAATCAGCCCCAGCATTTT
NA	TRBV12-3/TRBV12-4	NA	TRBJ1-6	CASSLRTLNSPLHF	TGTGCCAGCAGTTTACGGACGCTGAATTCACCCCTCCACTTT
NA	TRBV11-3	NA	TRBJ2-4	CASSPQADDIQYF	TGTGCCAGCAGCCCCCAGGCGGATGACATTCAGTACTTC
NA	TRBV28	NA	TRBJ1-2	CASSRGRLLYGYTF	TGTGCCAGCAGCCGAGGGAGGCTTCTCTATGGCTACACCTTC
NA	TRBV19	few	TRBJ1-6	CASRDRTGPHSPLHF	TGTGCCAGTAGGGATAGAACAGGTCCCCATTCACCCCTCCACTTT
NA	TRBV7-9	few	TRBJ2-7	CASSHLPGGRANEQYF	TGTGCCAGCAGTCACCTACCGGGGGGCCGCGCCAACGAGCAGTACTTC
TRBD2	TRBV12-3/TRBV12-4	NA	TRBJ2-2	CASSFSTSGGAGELFF	TGTGCCAGCAGTTTTTCAACTAGCGGGGGGGCCGGGGAGCTGTTTTTT
TRBD2	TRBV19	NA	TRBJ2-3	CAINSGGTDTQYF	TGTGCCATTAATAGCGGGGGAACAGATACGCAGTATTTT
NA	TRBV6-1	NA	TRBJ1-1	CASSLRWTEAFF	TGTGCCAGCAGTCTCCGGTGGACTGAAGCTTTCTTT
TRBD1	TRBV7-2	many	TRBJ2-1	CASSLAMGTGVSEQFF	TGTGCCAGCAGCTTAGCGATGGGGACAGGGGTGAGTGAGCAGTTCTTC
NA	TRBV28	NA	TRBJ2-5	CASSLFPQSLGETQYF	TGTGCCAGCAGTTTATTCCCCCAGTCGCTGGGGGAGACCCAGTACTTC
NA	TRBV5-1	NA	TRBJ1-3	CASSLEEGISGNTIYF	TGCGCCAGCAGCCTGGAAGAGGGCATCTCTGGAAACACCATATATTTT
NA	TRBV28	NA	TRBJ2-1	CASSGLPNEQFF	TGTGCCAGCTCGGGACTCCCCAATGAGCAGTTCTTC
TRBD2	TRBV7-2	few	TRBJ2-3	CASSFPGTSGQYF	TGTGCCAGCAGCTTTCCTGGGACTAGCGGGCAGTATTTT
NA	TRBV29-1	NA	TRBJ2-7	CSVEAGADHEQYF	TGCAGCGTTGAGGCGGGGGCCGACCACGAGCAGTACTTC
NA	TRBV7-8	NA	TRBJ2-7	CASSLFQGNYEQYF	TGTGCCAGCAGCTTATTTCAGGGGAACTACGAGCAGTACTTC
NA	TRBV4-1	once	TRBJ1-5	CASSQEKSNQPQHF	TGCGCCAGCAGCCAAGAGAAATCCAATCAGCCCCAGCATTTT
NA	TRBV25-1	few	TRBJ2-7	CASSEYGSRGIGSYEQYF	TGTGCCAGCAGTGAATATGGTAGTCGGGGAATTGGGTCTTACGAGCAGTACTTC
TRBD1	TRBV29-1	NA	TRBJ2-2	CSARAGTGGVELFF	TGCAGCGCTCGAGCCGGGACAGGGGGCGTGGAGCTGTTTTTT
NA	TRBV20-1	few	TRBJ2-3	CSARGRPTDTQYF	TGCAGTGCTAGAGGACGGCCCACAGATACGCAGTATTTT
NA	TRBV14	few	TRBJ1-2	CASSQARGDGYTF	TGTGCCAGCAGCCAAGCCAGGGGAGATGGCTACACCTTC
TRBD1	TRBV24-1	NA	TRBJ2-2	CATSDDGQGKIGELFF	TGTGCCACCAGTGACGACGGACAGGGGAAAATCGGGGAGCTGTTTTTT
NA	TRBV28	few	TRBJ2-2	CASSLGAKSTGELFF	TGTGCCAGCAGTCTCGGGGCAAAAAGCACCGGGGAGCTGTTTTTT
TRBD1	TRBV27	NA	TRBJ2-2	CASSPHRGRATGELFF	TGTGCCAGCAGTCCCCACAGGGGGCGCGCCACCGGGGAGCTGTTTTTT
NA	TRBV28	once	TRBJ2-7	CASNHRFYEQYF	TGTGCCAGCAACCACAGATTCTACGAGCAGTACTTC
NA	TRBV28	few	TRBJ1-5	CASRSHTPNQPQHF	TGTGCCAGCAGGTCCCACACACCCAATCAGCCCCAGCATTTT
TRBD2	TRBV15	once	TRBJ2-3	CATSPTSGVVADTQYF	TGTGCCACCAGCCCAACTAGCGGGGTTGTCGCAGATACGCAGTATTTT
TRBD2	TRBV27	NA	TRBJ2-3	CASSLRGGGFTDTQYF	TGTGCCAGCAGTTTACGGGGGGGAGGGTTCACAGATACGCAGTATTTT
NA	TRBV5-5	NA	TRBJ2-1	CASSLATDEQFF	TGTGCCAGCAGCTTGGCTACGGATGAGCAGTTCTTC
TRBD2	TRBV19	NA	TRBJ2-2	CASTDTLAGSGELFF	TGTGCCAGTACTGACACTTTAGCGGGCTCCGGGGAGCTGTTTTTT
NA	TRBV28	few	TRBJ1-2	CASSLSPGAHGYTF	TGTGCCAGCAGTTTATCCCCAGGGGCCCATGGCTACACCTTC
TRBD2	TRBV12-3/TRBV12-4	few	TRBJ2-1	CASSLGTSINEQFF	TGTGCCAGCTCCCTCGGGACTAGTATAAATGAGCAGTTCTTC
TRBD2	TRBV12-3/TRBV12-4	NA	TRBJ2-2	CASSSRTSGGSGELFF	TGTGCCAGCAGTTCGCGGACTAGCGGGGGGTCCGGGGAGCTGTTTTTT
NA	TRBV20-1	few	TRBJ1-1	CSAVGEVDTEAFF	TGCAGTGCTGTGGGGGAGGTGGACACTGAAGCTTTCTTT
NA	TRBV27	many	TRBJ1-3	CASSSGPSGNTIYF	TGTGCCAGCAGCTCGGGACCCTCTGGAAACACCATATATTTT
TRBD1	TRBV7-2	NA	TRBJ2-7	CASSLLDRGYEQYF	TGTGCCAGCAGCTTACTGGACAGGGGCTACGAGCAGTACTTC
TRBD1	TRBV6-1	few	TRBJ2-1	CASSTGTGGFNEQFF	TGTGCCAGCAGTACCGGGACAGGGGGCTTCAATGAGCAGTTCTTC
TRBD1	TRBV19	NA	TRBJ1-2	CASSPGTDFYGYTF	TGTGCCAGTAGCCCAGGGACAGACTTCTATGGCTACACCTTC
TRBD1	TRBV15	once	TRBJ2-1	CANSRGATGGLNEQFF	TGTGCCAACAGCAGAGGGGCGACAGGGGGCCTGAATGAGCAGTTCTTC
NA	TRBV12-3/TRBV12-4	NA	TRBJ1-1	CASSFEGRSEAFF	TGTGCCAGCAGTTTCGAAGGCAGGAGTGAAGCTTTCTTT
NA	TRBV4-1	many	TRBJ1-5	CASSPHASNQPQHF	TGCGCCAGCAGCCCTCACGCCAGCAATCAGCCCCAGCATTTT
NA	TRBV6-1	few	TRBJ2-7	CASGEDTPYEQYF	TGTGCCAGCGGGGAGGACACTCCCTACGAGCAGTACTTC
TRBD1	TRBV7-6	few	TRBJ2-5	CASSTNPGTGAETQYF	TGTGCCAGCAGCACGAACCCCGGGACAGGGGCGGAGACCCAGTACTTC
TRBD1	TRBV7-3	many	TRBJ2-7	CASSLAGGAYEQYF	TGTGCCAGCAGCTTAGCAGGGGGCGCCTACGAGCAGTACTTC
TRBD2	TRBV7-2	NA	TRBJ2-1	CASSLVPAGGNNEQFF	TGTGCCAGCAGCTTAGTCCCAGCGGGAGGGAACAATGAGCAGTTCTTC
NA	TRBV7-9	few	TRBJ2-1	CASSRDGQWQFF	TGTGCCAGCAGCCGGGACGGTCAGTGGCAGTTCTTC
TRBD1	TRBV7-3	few	TRBJ2-2	CASSTYQGAGELFF	TGTGCCAGCAGCACCTACCAGGGGGCCGGGGAGCTGTTTTTT
TRBD2	TRBV7-9	few	TRBJ2-7	CASSLTQGLDEQYF	TGTGCCAGCAGCTTAACCCAGGGACTAGACGAGCAGTACTTC
NA	TRBV25-1	few	TRBJ2-4	CASSEGRGPKNIQYF	TGTGCCAGCAGTGAGGGGCGAGGGCCAAAAAACATTCAGTACTTC
NA	TRBV7-8	many	TRBJ1-1	CASSLVGGVNTEAFF	TGTGCCAGCAGCTTAGTGGGCGGAGTGAACACTGAAGCTTTCTTT
NA	TRBV12-3/TRBV12-4	NA	TRBJ1-1	CASRPIAGEWNTEAFF	TGTGCCAGCCGCCCCATCGCCGGAGAGTGGAACACTGAAGCTTTCTTT